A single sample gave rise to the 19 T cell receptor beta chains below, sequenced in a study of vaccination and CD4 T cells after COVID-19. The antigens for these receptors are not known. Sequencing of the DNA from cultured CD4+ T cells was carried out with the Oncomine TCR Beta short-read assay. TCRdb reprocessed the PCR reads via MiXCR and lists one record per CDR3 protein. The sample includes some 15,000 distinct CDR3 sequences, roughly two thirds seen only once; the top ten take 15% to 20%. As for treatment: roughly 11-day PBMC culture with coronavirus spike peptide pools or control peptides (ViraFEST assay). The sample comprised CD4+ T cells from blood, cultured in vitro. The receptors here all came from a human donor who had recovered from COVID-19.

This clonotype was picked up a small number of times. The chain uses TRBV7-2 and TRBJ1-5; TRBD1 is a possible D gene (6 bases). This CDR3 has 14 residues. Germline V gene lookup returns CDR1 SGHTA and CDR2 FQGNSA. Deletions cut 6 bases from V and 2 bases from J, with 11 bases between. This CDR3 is CASSQDSGNQPQHF. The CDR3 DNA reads TGTGCCAGCAGTCAGGACAGTGGCAATCAGCCCCAGCATTTT.

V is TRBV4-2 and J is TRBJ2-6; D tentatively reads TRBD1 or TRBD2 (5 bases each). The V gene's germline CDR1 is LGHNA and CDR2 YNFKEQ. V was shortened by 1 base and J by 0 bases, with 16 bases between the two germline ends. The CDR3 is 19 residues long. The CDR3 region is CASSQVSGTYASGANVLTF. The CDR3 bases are TGTGCCAGCAGCCAAGTCTCGGGGACGTACGCCTCTGGGGCCAACGTCCTGACTTTC.

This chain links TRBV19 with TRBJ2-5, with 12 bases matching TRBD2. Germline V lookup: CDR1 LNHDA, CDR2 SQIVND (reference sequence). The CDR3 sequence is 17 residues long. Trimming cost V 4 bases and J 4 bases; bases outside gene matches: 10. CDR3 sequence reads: CASSKSSGGAERETQYF. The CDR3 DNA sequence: TGTGCCAGTAGTAAATCTAGCGGGGGGGCCGAGCGAGAGACCCAGTACTTC.

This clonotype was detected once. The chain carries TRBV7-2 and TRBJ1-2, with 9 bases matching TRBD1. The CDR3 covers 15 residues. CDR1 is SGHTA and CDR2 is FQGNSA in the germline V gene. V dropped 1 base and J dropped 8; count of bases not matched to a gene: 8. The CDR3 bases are TGTGCCAGCAGCTTAGACTCCGGACAGGGGCACGGCTACACCTTC. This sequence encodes CASSLDSGQGHGYTF. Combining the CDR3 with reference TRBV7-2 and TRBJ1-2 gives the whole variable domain GAGVSQSPSNKVTEKGKDVELRCDPISGHTALYWYRQSLGQGLEFLIYFQGNSAPDKSGLPSDRFSAERTGGSVSTLTIQRTQQEDSAVYLCASSLDSGQGHGYTFGSGTRLTVV.

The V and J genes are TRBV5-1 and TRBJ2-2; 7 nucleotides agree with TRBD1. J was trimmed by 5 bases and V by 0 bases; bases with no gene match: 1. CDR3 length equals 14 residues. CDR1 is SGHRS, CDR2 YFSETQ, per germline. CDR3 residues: CASSLAQGTGELFF. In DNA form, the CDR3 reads TGCGCCAGCAGCTTGGCACAGGGGACCGGGGAGCTGTTTTTT.

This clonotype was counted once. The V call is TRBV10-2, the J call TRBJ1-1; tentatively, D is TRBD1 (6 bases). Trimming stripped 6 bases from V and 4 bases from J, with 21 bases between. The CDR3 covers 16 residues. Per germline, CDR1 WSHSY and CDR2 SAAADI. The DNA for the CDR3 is TGCGCCAGCAGGGGGGGGGCCCCTGGGGGCGTCACTGAAGCTTTCTTT. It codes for CASRGGAPGGVTEAFF.

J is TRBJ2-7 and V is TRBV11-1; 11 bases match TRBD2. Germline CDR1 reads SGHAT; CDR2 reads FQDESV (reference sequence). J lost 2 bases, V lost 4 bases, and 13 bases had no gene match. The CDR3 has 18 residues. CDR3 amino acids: CASSSYGRLAGSTYEQYF. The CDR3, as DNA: TGTGCCAGCAGCTCCTACGGTCGACTAGCGGGATCTACCTACGAGCAGTACTTC.

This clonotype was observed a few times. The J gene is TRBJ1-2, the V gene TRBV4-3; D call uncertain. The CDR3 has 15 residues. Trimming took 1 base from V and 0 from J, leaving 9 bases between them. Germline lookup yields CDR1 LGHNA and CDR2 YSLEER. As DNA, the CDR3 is TGCGCCAGCAGCCAAGGAGGATCGTCTAACTATGGCTACACCTTC. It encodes CASSQGGSSNYGYTF.

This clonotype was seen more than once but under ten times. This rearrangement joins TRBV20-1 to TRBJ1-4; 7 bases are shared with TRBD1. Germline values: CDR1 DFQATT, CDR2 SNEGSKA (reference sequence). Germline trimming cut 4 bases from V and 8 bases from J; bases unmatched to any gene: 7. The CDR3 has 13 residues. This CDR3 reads CSANRGGGEKLFF. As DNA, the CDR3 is TGCAGTGCTAACAGGGGAGGCGGCGAAAAACTGTTTTTT.

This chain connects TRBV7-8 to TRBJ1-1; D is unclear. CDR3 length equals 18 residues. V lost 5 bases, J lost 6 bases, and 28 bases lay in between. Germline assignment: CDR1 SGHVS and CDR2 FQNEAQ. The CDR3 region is CASSRKNGEIPTPSEAFF. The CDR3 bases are TGTGCCAGCAGCCGAAAAAATGGAGAGATCCCGACCCCCTCTGAAGCTTTCTTT.

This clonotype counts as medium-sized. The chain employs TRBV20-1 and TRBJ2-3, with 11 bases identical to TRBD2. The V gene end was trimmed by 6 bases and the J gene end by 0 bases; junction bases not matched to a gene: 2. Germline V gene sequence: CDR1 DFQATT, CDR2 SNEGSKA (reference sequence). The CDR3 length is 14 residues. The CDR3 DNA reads TGCAGTGCACTAGCGGGGGCTAGCACAGATACGCAGTATTTT. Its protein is CSALAGASTDTQYF.

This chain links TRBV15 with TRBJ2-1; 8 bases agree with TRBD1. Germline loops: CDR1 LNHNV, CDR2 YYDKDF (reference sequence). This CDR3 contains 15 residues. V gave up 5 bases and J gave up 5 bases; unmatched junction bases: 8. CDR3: CATSPPTGAHNEQFF. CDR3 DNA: TGTGCCACCAGCCCTCCGACAGGGGCTCACAATGAGCAGTTCTTC. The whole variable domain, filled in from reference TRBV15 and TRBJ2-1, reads DAMVIQNPRYQVTQFGKPVTLSCSQTLNHNVMYWYQQKSSQAPKLLFHYYDKDFNNEADTPDNFQSRRPNTSFCFLDIRSPGLGDTAMYLCATSPPTGAHNEQFFGPGTRLTVL.

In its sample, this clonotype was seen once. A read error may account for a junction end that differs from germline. The DNA of the CDR3 is TGCAGTGCTAGAGATCTCCTCAGGACAGGGGGCTCTGGGGCCAACGTCCCGACTTTC. The encoded protein is CSARDLLRTGGSGANVPTF. The chain employs TRBV20-1 and TRBJ2-6; 11 bases are shared with TRBD1. Per germline, CDR1 DFQATT and CDR2 SNEGSKA (reference sequence). CDR3 length: 19 residues.

The CDR3 DNA sequence: TGTGCCAGCATTGGGCCACAGGGGGGTTGGACTGAAGCTTTCTTT. This codes for CASIGPQGGWTEAFF. J is TRBJ1-1 and V is TRBV2; 8 nucleotides match TRBD1. V lost 7 bases, J lost 5 bases, and 12 bases stayed unmatched. CDR3 length: 15 amino acids. Germline CDR1 and CDR2: SNHLY and FYNNEI.

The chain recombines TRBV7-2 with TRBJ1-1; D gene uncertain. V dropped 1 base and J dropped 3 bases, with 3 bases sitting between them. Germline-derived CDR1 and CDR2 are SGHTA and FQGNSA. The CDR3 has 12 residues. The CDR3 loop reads CASSLDDTEAFF. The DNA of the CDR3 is TGTGCCAGCAGCTTAGATGACACTGAAGCTTTCTTT.

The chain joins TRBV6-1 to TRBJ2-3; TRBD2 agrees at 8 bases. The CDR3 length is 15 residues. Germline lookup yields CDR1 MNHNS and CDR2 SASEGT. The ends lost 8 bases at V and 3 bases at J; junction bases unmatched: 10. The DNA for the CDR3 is TGTGCCAGCCCTAAGAGGAGCGGGAGAACAGATACGCAGTATTTT. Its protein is CASPKRSGRTDTQYF.

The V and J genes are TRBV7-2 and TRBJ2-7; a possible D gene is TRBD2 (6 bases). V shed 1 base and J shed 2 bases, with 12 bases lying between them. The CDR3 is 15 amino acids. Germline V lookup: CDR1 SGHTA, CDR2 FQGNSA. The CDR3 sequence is CASSLGRESTYEQYF. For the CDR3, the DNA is TGTGCCAGCAGCTTAGGGCGGGAATCCACCTACGAGCAGTACTTC.

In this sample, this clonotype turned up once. In DNA, the CDR3 is TGTGCCATCAGTGAGTCGAGGGAGACCCAGTACTTC. It yields the protein CAISESRETQYF. The rearrangement links TRBV10-3 to TRBJ2-5; no clear D gene. CDR3 size: 12 residues. V was trimmed by 0 bases and J by 5 bases, leaving 4 bases between them. In germline, CDR1 is ENHRY, CDR2 SYGVKD.

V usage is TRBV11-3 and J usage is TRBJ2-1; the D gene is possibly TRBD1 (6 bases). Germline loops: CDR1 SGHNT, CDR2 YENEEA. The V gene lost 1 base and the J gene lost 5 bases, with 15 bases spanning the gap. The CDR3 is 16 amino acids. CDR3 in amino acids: CASSLVGWTENNEQFF. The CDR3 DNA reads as TGTGCCAGCAGCTTAGTTGGGTGGACAGAAAACAATGAGCAGTTCTTC.